This TCR beta chain was observed in a study of shared clonotypes between healthy human individuals (dated by TCRdb to about 2020). General notes on the study: Three men and a couple of women, aged 18 to 49 years, made up the cohort. Per donor, three plates each were used for CD4 naive and CD4 memory, two for CD8 naive, and one for CD8 memory. Blood TCR repertoires of 5 or 6 healthy adults were deeply sequenced to estimate repertoire size and the extent of clonotype sharing between individuals. To increase sequencing depth and limit assay-specific biases, TCR repertoire library preparation and sequencing were carried out by different laboratories using diverse techniques. Per donor, leukapheresis produced somewhere between about 0.85 and 9.5 billion PBMCs. The full study reports these points: Sharing across several donors was observed for about 5% of naive CD4, over 3% of naive CD8, 2% to 2.5% of memory CD4, and roughly 0.4% of memory CD8 clonotypes. Only blood was sampled, and tissue TCR repertoires likely differ from those in blood. Pairwise subsampling indicated that sequencing depth was expected to affect the degree of clonotype sharing among donors. Incomplete sequencing was indicated by rarefaction of sorted-subset datasets, despite the large sequencing depth. The small number of donors limited the genetic and exposure-history diversity represented. Compared with non-shared clonotypes, clonotypes shared by all four sorted-subset donors had higher generation probabilities. Naive subsets generally had larger estimated clonotype richness than memory subsets did.

The germline V gene provides CDR1 KGHSH and CDR2 LQKENI. The junction carries 13 bases between V and J, which are trimmed by 1 base and 0 bases respectively. The CDR3 runs 17 residues from the cysteine to the phenylalanine. The kept DNA is CDR3 alone, 51 bases in frame from the first base. TCR CDR3 regions were amplified from genomic DNA by multiplex PCR using the deep immunoSEQ assay. Extracted genomic DNA from each cell subset was spread evenly across all wells of several immunoSEQ 96-well plates, with each plate serving as a replicate. For sorted subsets, around 200 ng genomic DNA, equal to tens of thousands of T cell genomes, was loaded into each replicate PCR. Purified libraries were measured with a Qubit 3.0 fluorometer, size-checked on a Bioanalyzer 2100, and measured again with the KAPA Library Quantification kit. Every immunoSEQ 96-well plate was sequenced on a dedicated single-read 150-cycle Illumina NextSeq 550 flow cell. Per the authors' processing: Because only junctional sequences without quality scores were contained in the immunoSEQ output, filtering matching that applied to full-length reads could not be performed. To assign V/J genes and CDR3, sequences were annotated against IMGT germline references using PyIR, a Python wrapper for IgBLAST v1.9. Reads were filtered out if the reads had weak V/J assignments (E-value above 1e-6), no CDR3, stop codons, out-of-frame junctions, or ambiguous translated residues. V3J clonotypes were defined as sequences sharing an identical inferred V gene, J gene, and CDR3 amino acid sequence. Percentage overlap between repertoires was calculated by dividing the number of shared unique clonotypes by the size of the smaller repertoire. RTK rarefaction, the Chao1 estimator, and Recon v2.1 estimates of unobserved clonotypes were used to assess repertoire richness. Generation probabilities for all TCRbeta clonotypes obtained by the gDNA method from four donors were computed using OLGA. The table comes from immuneACCESS by way of TCRdb, which keeps in-frame sequences with V and J called. Part of the clones is missing from these tables; in studies checked, under half for an unresolved V gene and the rest for unknown reasons. That table gives V, J and clone size, and the DNA gave D and trimming. The sample includes more than 2 million clones, with 95% observed a single time. The biggest ten clones account for 0.13% of the sample.

In regard to this clone: Its antigen is currently not known. It has no much larger one-base neighbor in the sample; base qualities were not kept.

The donors were healthy, HIV-negative adults with no recently reported acute infections or vaccinations. All donors were Caucasian adults living in Nashville, Tennessee, USA. CD4+ T cells were enriched by magnetic negative selection, after which naive cells were positively selected on CD45RA and the negative fraction was taken as the memory subset. Blood was obtained by leukapheresis, after which PBMCs were separated by Ficoll-Histopaque density gradient centrifugation and cryopreserved in liquid nitrogen vapor phase. Purity and quantity of every magnetically sorted T cell population were checked by analytical flow cytometry. Genomic DNA was isolated from every sorted fraction and measured by UV absorbance on a Nanodrop 2000c.

The TCR sequence derives from a man aged 18 to 29 in good health. Sequenced input: naive CD4+ T cells sorted from blood. The cell subset or site label corresponds to: CD45RA+ positively selected. The chain is encoded by TRBV18 joined to TRBJ2-1, and perhaps TRBD2 as D gene, on 6 matching bases. CDR3 sequence: CASSPQSGLASYNEQFF. The nucleotide sequence reads TGTGCCAGCTCACCACAAAGCGGGCTTGCCTCCTACAATGAGCAGTTCTTC. With the portions outside the CDR3 filled from the reference TRBV18 and TRBJ2-1 genes, the complete variable region becomes NAGVMQNPRHLVRRRGQEARLRCSPMKGHSHVYWYRQLPEEGLKFMVYLQKENIIDESGMPKERFSAEFPKEGPSILRIQQVVRGDSAAYFCASSPQSGLASYNEQFFGPGTRLTVL.